One sample yielded the 5 T cell receptor beta chains listed below, sequenced in a study of glioma-infiltrating T cells after dendritic cell vaccination. TCRdb's copy holds only in-frame clones and misses some; the assay was immunoSEQ multiplex PCR. The sample records 100,000 or so clones, 90% being singletons. As for time point: after dendritic cell vaccination, including at tumor progression/relapse. The source was blood, collected after dendritic cell vaccination. The receptors shown here come from a human donor with glioblastoma.

The rearrangement joins TRBV10-3 to TRBJ1-2, with 9 bases identical to TRBD1. The CDR3 is made up of 12 amino acids. V was pared by 6 bases and J by 12 bases, with 8 bases of the junction left unmatched. Looked up from germline, CDR1 is ENHRY and CDR2 is SYGVKD. The CDR3 coding sequence is TGTGCCATCAGGGGACAGGGAACCGTGCACACCTTC. Its translation: CAIRGQGTVHTF.

The chain recombines TRBV20-1 with TRBJ2-1; no firm D call. Germline V lookup: CDR1 DFQATT, CDR2 SNEGSKA (reference sequence). CDR3 size: 11 residues. V was clipped by 4 bases and J by 7 bases, with 8 bases between them. The CDR3 reads CSATRQNEQFF. CDR3 bases: TGCAGTGCTACTCGTCAGAATGAGCAGTTCTTC.

In its sample, this clone is medium-sized. V is TRBV29-1 and J is TRBJ2-7; 9 bases align to TRBD1. With 8 bases clipped from V and 4 bases from J, the junction kept 6 bases outside the gene matches. This CDR3 spans 12 amino acids. The V gene's germline CDR1 is SQVTM and CDR2 ANQGSEA. CDR3 nucleotide sequence: TGCAGCTATACAGGGGGCAGGTACGAGCAGTACTTC. Encoded protein: CSYTGGRYEQYF.

The chain joins TRBV6-4 to TRBJ2-3, with unresolved D. Germline V CDR1 and CDR2: MRHNA, SNTAGT. CDR3 length equals 13 residues. Trimming removed 3 bases from V and 5 bases from J, with 9 bases in between. CDR3 loop: CASSEEVRDTQYF. The CDR3 coding sequence is TGTGCCAGCAGTGAAGAGGTCAGAGATACGCAGTATTTT.

The chain couples TRBV5-6 to TRBJ2-1, with D possibly TRBD2 on 6 matching bases. The CDR3 totals 18 residues. V lost 2 bases to trimming and J lost 4 bases, with 22 bases between them. Germline V CDR1 and CDR2: SGHDT, YYEEEE. CDR3 sequence (DNA): TGTGCCAGCAGCTTCCTCCGGGACTTCCTTAGGTCATACAATGAGCAGTTCTTC. Its protein product is CASSFLRDFLRSYNEQFF.